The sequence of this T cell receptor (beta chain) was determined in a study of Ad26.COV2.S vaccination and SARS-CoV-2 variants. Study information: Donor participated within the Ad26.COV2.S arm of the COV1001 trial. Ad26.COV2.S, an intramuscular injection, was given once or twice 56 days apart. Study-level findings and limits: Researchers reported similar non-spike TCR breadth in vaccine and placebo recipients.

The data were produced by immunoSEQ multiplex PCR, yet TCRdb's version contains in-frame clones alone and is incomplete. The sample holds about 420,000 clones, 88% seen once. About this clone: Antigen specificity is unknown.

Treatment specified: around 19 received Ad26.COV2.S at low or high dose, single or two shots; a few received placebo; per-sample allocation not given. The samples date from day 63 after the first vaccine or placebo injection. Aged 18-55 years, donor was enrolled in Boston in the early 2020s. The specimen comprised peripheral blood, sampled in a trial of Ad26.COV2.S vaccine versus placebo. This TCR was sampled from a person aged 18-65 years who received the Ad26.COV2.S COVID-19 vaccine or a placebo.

The CDR3 reads CALNLQGASSPLHF. The CDR3 coding sequence is TGTGCCTTAAATTTACAGGGGGCTTCTTCACCCCTCCACTTT. J is TRBJ1-6 and V is TRBV30; TRBD1 matches at 9 bases. Germline V gene data show CDR1 as GTSNPN and CDR2 as SVGIG (reference sequence). Unmatched junction bases numbered 10, after V lost 7 bases and J lost 9 bases. This CDR3 is built from 14 residues.